This T cell receptor beta chain is from a study of shared clonotypes between healthy human individuals. Study-wide results and caveats: Depth was large, yet rarefaction showed that sorted-subset sequencing was incomplete.

Generated by immunoSEQ multiplex PCR, the TCRdb table keeps only in-frame clones and is missing some. The sample lists approximately 640,000 clones, about 90% occurring once. Details on this clone: Its matching antigen is unknown.

Sample: memory CD8+ T cells from PBMCs. Stated subset: CD45RO+ cells pooled with CCR7-negative TemRA cells. This sequence originates from a man between 18 and 35 years old in good health. Some clones in this sample may be carry-over from other donors' samples.

The CDR3 nucleotides read TGTGCCAGCAGCCCCGGGACTAGCGGCTACAATGAGCAGTTCTTC. It codes for CASSPGTSGYNEQFF. The chain uses TRBV7-6 and TRBJ2-1; 11 bases agree with TRBD2. Germline V lookup: CDR1 SGHVS, CDR2 FNYEAQ. Trimming removed 5 bases from V and 3 bases from J; junction bases left unmatched: 3. The CDR3 runs to 15 residues.